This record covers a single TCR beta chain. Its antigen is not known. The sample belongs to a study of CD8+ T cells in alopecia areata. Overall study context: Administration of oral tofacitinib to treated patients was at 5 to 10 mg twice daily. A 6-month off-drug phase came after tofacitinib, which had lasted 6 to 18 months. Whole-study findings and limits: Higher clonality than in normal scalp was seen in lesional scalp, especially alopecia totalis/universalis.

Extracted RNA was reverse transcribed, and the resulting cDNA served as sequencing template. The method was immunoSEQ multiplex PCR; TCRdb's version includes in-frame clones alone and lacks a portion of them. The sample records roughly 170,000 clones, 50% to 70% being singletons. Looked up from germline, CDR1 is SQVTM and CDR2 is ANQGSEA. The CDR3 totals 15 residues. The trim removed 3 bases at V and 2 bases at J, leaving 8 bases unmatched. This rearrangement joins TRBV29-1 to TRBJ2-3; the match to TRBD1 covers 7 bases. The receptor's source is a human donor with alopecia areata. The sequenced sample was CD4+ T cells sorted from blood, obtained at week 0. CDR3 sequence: CSVEGSTGATDTQYF. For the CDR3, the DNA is TGCAGCGTTGAGGGCAGTACAGGGGCCACAGATACGCAGTATTTT.